The 10 T cell receptor beta chains given below trace back to one sample, sequenced in a study of breast tumors, draining lymph nodes, adjacent tissues. The lymph nodes were axillary draining lymph nodes from breast cancer patients. Each CDR3 protein gets one entry after TCRdb re-called the multiplex PCR reads with MiXCR. The sample yields 190,000 or so distinct CDR3 sequences, roughly 29% seen once. The sequenced sample was axillary lymph node tissue. The source is a female donor with breast cancer. Some clones in this sample may be carry-over from other donors' samples.

To note about this clonotype: The CDR3 does not end in the conserved phenylalanine or tryptophan, so this is likely a read error. The gene calls are TRBV5-1 and TRBJ2-3; possibly TRBD1 for D (5 bases). Germline CDR1 and CDR2: SGHRS and YFSETQ. Trimming took off 1 base at V and 1 base at J, with 13 bases between the two ends. The CDR3 extends over 16 amino acids. As DNA, the CDR3 is TGCGCCAGCAGCTTGCTTCAGGGTCGGGGCACAGATACGCAGTATGTG. This sequence encodes CASSLLQGRGTDTQYV.

Of note for this clonotype: At one end the junction does not follow the germline gene, possibly because of a read error. This rearrangement joins TRBV7-9 to TRBJ2-7, with D perhaps TRBD2 (7 bases). Germline CDR1 is SEHNR and CDR2 is FQNEAQ (reference sequence). The CDR3 extends over 15 amino acids. The CDR3 sequence: CASSIAGGGYYPQYF. The CDR3 DNA follows: TGTGCCAGCAGCATAGCGGGCGGGGGCTATTACCCGCAGTACTTC.

Comment on this clonotype: A read error may explain this, as a much larger clone is one base away. Because the CDR3 is missing its conserved closing phenylalanine or tryptophan, this is likely a read error. This chain connects TRBV7-6 to TRBJ2-3; D gene uncertain. From germline, CDR1 is SGHVS and CDR2 FNYEAQ. CDR3 length equals 14 residues. Between the trimmed V and J ends, which lost 1 base and 3 bases, there was a span of 8 bases. The CDR3 bases are TGTGCCAGCAGCTTAGGGCGGCCTACAGATACGCAGTATCTT. Translation gives CASSLGRPTDTQYL.

This chain connects TRBV6-1 to TRBJ2-3; the match to TRBD2 covers 10 bases. The CDR3 runs to 14 residues. J lost 2 bases, V lost 6 bases, and 2 bases had no gene match. Looked up from germline, CDR1 is MNHNS and CDR2 is SASEGT. CDR3 loop: CASRSGGATDTQYF. DNA for the CDR3: TGTGCCAGCAGAAGCGGGGGGGCCACAGATACGCAGTATTTT.

This clonotype was seen repeatedly, ten times or more. The CDR3 sequence: CASSEGQVDNQPQHF. The CDR3 bases are TGTGCCAGTTCCGAAGGACAGGTGGACAATCAGCCCCAGCATTTT. The V and J genes are TRBV19 and TRBJ1-5, with 7 bases lining up with TRBD1. Germline CDR1 LNHDA, CDR2 SQIVND (reference sequence). The CDR3 spans 15 residues. V was pared by 8 bases and J by 3 bases, with 10 bases of the junction left unmatched.

This clonotype was picked up many times. The chain links TRBV2 to TRBJ2-2, with TRBD2 matching 8 bases. With V trimmed by 6 bases and J by 0 bases, 0 bases remained unmatched. There are 14 residues in the CDR3. Germline V CDR1 and CDR2: SNHLY, FYNNEI. CDR3 loop: CASRLAANTGELFF. The CDR3 bases are TGTGCCAGCAGACTAGCGGCGAACACCGGGGAGCTGTTTTTT.

This sequence joins TRBV20-1 and TRBJ2-5; 14 nucleotides agree with TRBD2. CDR1 DFQATT and CDR2 SNEGSKA come from the germline V gene (reference sequence). The CDR3 loop spans 15 amino acids. In nucleotides, the CDR3 is TGCAGCCTAGGACTAGCGGGAGGAACCCAAGAGACCCAGTACTTC. Its protein is CSLGLAGGTQETQYF.

The J gene is TRBJ2-6, the V gene TRBV13; 7 bases are shared with TRBD1. CDR3 length: 17 amino acids. The junction had 7 bases not matched to a gene; V was cut back by 5 bases and J by 0 bases. Germline loops: CDR1 PRHDT, CDR2 FYEKMQ (reference sequence). The CDR3 bases are TGTGCCAGCAGCCCACCTGGACAGGTCTCTGGGGCCAACGTCCTGACTTTC. Encoded protein: CASSPPGQVSGANVLTF. Using reference TRBV13 and TRBJ2-6 for the parts outside the CDR3, the full variable domain is AAGVIQSPRHLIKEKRETATLKCYPIPRHDTVYWYQQGPGQDPQFLISFYEKMQSDKGSIPDRFSAQQFSDYHSELNMSSLELGDSALYFCASSPPGQVSGANVLTFGAGSRLTVL.

The gene calls are TRBV12-5 and TRBJ2-7; 11 nucleotides line up with TRBD2. Unmatched junction bases numbered 22, after V lost 3 bases and J lost 0 bases. There are 22 residues in the CDR3. Looked up from germline, CDR1 is LGHNT and CDR2 is FRNRAP. The CDR3 region has the DNA TGTGCTAGTGGTTTCGTCCTATTTAGCGGGGGGGCCCCAGACGCGAGCTCCTACGAGCAGTACTTC. Residues: CASGFVLFSGGAPDASSYEQYF. The entire variable domain, with the rest obtained from reference TRBV12-5 and TRBJ2-7, is as follows: DARVTQTPRHKVTEMGQEVTMRCQPILGHNTVFWYRQTMMQGLELLAYFRNRAPLDDSGMPKDRFSAEMPDATLATLKIQPSEPRDSAVYFCASGFVLFSGGAPDASSYEQYFGPGTRLTVT.

This clonotype was detected many times. The chain employs TRBV10-3 and TRBJ1-3, with D unclear. The germline V and J ends were trimmed by 4 bases and 0 bases, with 7 bases remaining between them. Germline CDR1 reads ENHRY; CDR2 reads SYGVKD. The CDR3 sequence is 14 residues long. CDR3 sequence (DNA): TGTGCCATCAGTGGGACGGGCTCTGGAAACACCATATATTTT. This encodes CAISGTGSGNTIYF.